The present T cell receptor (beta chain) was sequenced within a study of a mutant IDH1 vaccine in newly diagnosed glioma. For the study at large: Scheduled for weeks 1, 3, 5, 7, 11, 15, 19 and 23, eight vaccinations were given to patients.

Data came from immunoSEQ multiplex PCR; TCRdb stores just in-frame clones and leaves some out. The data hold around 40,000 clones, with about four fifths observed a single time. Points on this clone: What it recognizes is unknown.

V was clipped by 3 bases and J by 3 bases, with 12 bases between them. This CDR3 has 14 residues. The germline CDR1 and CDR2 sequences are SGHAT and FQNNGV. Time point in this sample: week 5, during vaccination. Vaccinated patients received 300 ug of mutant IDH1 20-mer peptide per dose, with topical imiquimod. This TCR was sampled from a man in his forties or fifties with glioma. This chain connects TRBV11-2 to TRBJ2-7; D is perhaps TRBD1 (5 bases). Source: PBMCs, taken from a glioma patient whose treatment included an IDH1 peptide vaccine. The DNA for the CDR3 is TGTGCCAGCAGCTTTACAGGAGAGTTCTACGAGCAGTACTTC. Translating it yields CASSFTGEFYEQYF.